Listed below are T cell receptor beta chains from one sample, sequenced in a study of blood T cell repertoires in COVID-19. TCRdb's table, derived via immunoSEQ multiplex PCR, lists solely in-frame clones and lacks some. The table shows 300,000 to 400,000 clones, with about nine tenths occurring only once. The sample consisted of peripheral blood. These receptors originate from a woman aged 25 to 39 with COVID-19, enrolled during active disease. CDR3s include the opening cysteine and the closing phenylalanine or tryptophan. The D gene is left open where the match is weak. The size of a clone is reported for some rows only, either as once, few or many, or as a class for expanded clones.

TRBJ1-3 | 16 | TRBV5-1 | - | - | TGCGCCAGCAGCTTGGGAACAGACCGGCTTGGAAACACCATATATTTT | CASSLGTDRLGNTIYF
TRBJ2-7 | 13 | TRBV30 | - | - | TGTGCCTGGAGTGTATCGGGGAGAGGCGAGCAGTACTTC | CAWSVSGRGEQYF
TRBJ1-5 | 14 | TRBV2 | - | - | TGTGCCAGCGGGACACAATATAGCAATCAGCCCCAGCATTTT | CASGTQYSNQPQHF
TRBJ1-5 | 16 | TRBV19 | few | - | TGTGCCAGTAGTATCCGTCGGGGGGGAATAGGTCAGCCCCAGCATTTT | CASSIRRGGIGQPQHF
TRBJ2-2 | 16 | TRBV30 | - | TRBD2 | TGTGCCTGGAGTGTACTTGGACTAGCGAGTTCCGGGGAGCTGTTTTTT | CAWSVLGLASSGELFF
TRBJ2-4 | 12 | TRBV6-6 | - | - | TGTGCCAGCACTAATGGACAGGGAGGGCGGTACTTC | CASTNGQGGRYF
TRBJ2-1 | 14 | TRBV30 | - | TRBD2 | TGTGCCTGGAAGGGGACTAGCGGAAACAATGAGCAGTTCTTC | CAWKGTSGNNEQFF
TRBJ2-7 | 14 | TRBV7-9 | - | TRBD1 | TGTGCCAGCAGCTCCCGGGACAGGGTAAACGAGCAGTACTTC | CASSSRDRVNEQYF
TRBJ2-7 | 14 | TRBV5-4 | - | - | TGTGCCAGCAGCTTGGGACAGGTTGGCTACGAGCAGTACTTC | CASSLGQVGYEQYF
TRBJ1-2 | 17 | TRBV9 | - | TRBD1 | TGTGCCAGCAGCATATCAGGACAGGGCCTTGGGCGGACCGGCTACACCTTC | CASSISGQGLGRTGYTF
TRBJ2-2 | 16 | TRBV27 | - | TRBD1 | TGTGCCAGCAGCGATTCCGGGACAGATTTAGCCGGGGAGCTGTTTTTT | CASSDSGTDLAGELFF
TRBJ1-1 | 13 | TRBV29-1 | - | TRBD1 | TGCAGCGTCCTGGACAGGACTAACACTGAAGCTTTCTTT | CSVLDRTNTEAFF
TRBJ1-2 | 14 | TRBV14 | few | TRBD1 | TGTGCCAGCAGCCAAGATACGACAGGGAATGGCTACACCTTC | CASSQDTTGNGYTF
TRBJ2-5 | 16 | TRBV30 | - | - | TGTGCCTGGAAGAGCCTTTCCGCAGCGCGCCAAGAGACCCAGTACTTC | CAWKSLSAARQETQYF
TRBJ2-1 | 13 | TRBV12-3/TRBV12-4 | - | - | TGTGCCAGCACCCGGGGGGCGTGGAATGAGCAGTTCTTC | CASTRGAWNEQFF
TRBJ1-1 | 15 | TRBV3-1/TRBV3-2 | once | TRBD1 | TGTGCCAGCAGCCAACTTGGACAGGGCCGTTATGAAGCTTTCTTT | CASSQLGQGRYEAFF
TRBJ2-7 | 13 | TRBV7-8 | - | - | TGTGCCAGCAGCTTAGCGGTCCGAGAGGAGCAGTACTTC | CASSLAVREEQYF
TRBJ2-1 | 12 | TRBV19 | - | - | TGTGCCAGTAGTATAGCTCGAGATGAGCAGTTCTTC | CASSIARDEQFF
TRBJ2-2 | 16 | TRBV3-1/TRBV3-2 | - | - | TGTGCCAGCCGCAAAGGAACAGGGAGTCCCCCCAGGGAGCTGTTTTTT | CASRKGTGSPPRELFF
TRBJ1-2 | 17 | TRBV11-2 | - | - | TGTGCCAGCAGCTTAGAGGGCAGGGTCCCACCTAACTATGGCTACACCTTC | CASSLEGRVPPNYGYTF
TRBJ1-4 | 15 | TRBV7-2 | once | TRBD1 | TGTGCCAGCAGCTTAGTCCAGGGGGCAAATGAAAAACTGTTTTTT | CASSLVQGANEKLFF
TRBJ1-2 | 12 | TRBV14 | once | TRBD1 | TGTGCCAGCAGCGGGACAGGATATGGCTACACCTTC | CASSGTGYGYTF
TRBJ2-3 | 15 | TRBV4-1 | once | TRBD2 | TGCGCCAGCAGCCAAGATTCGGGGGGAACAGATACGCAGTATTTT | CASSQDSGGTDTQYF
TRBJ1-4 | 16 | TRBV4-1 | once | - | TGCGCCAGCAGCCCCCTGGGGGGGCCCCTTAATGAAAAACTGTTTTTT | CASSPLGGPLNEKLFF
TRBJ1-4 | 14 | TRBV6-6 | few | TRBD1 | TGTGCCAGCAGGAGTACAGGGGGCATTGAAAAACTGTTTTTT | CASRSTGGIEKLFF
TRBJ1-2 | 16 | TRBV28 | - | - | TGTGCCAGCAGTCCCCCGGCCTTGGAGGGATACTATGGCTACACCTTC | CASSPPALEGYYGYTF
TRBJ2-7 | 14 | TRBV6-5 | - | - | TGTGCCAGCAGTTACTCTGTAGGAGCGCGGGAGCAGTACTTC | CASSYSVGAREQYF
TRBJ1-4 | 15 | TRBV27 | - | - | TGTGCCAGCAGTTTACGGTCGGCAGGGGATGAAAAACTGTTTTTT | CASSLRSAGDEKLFF
TRBJ2-7 | 15 | TRBV5-1 | - | TRBD2 | TGCGCCAGCAGCTCGCCAGCGGGAGGGGTCTACGAGCAGTACTTC | CASSSPAGGVYEQYF
TRBJ2-2 | 16 | TRBV18 | - | - | TGTGCCAGCTCGAGTCTTAAAGATTTGAACACCGGGGAGCTGTTTTTT | CASSSLKDLNTGELFF
TRBJ1-4 | 14 | TRBV5-4 | - | - | TGTGCCAGCAGCGATCGGAGGACTAATGAAAAACTGTTTTTT | CASSDRRTNEKLFF
TRBJ2-5 | 15 | TRBV5-1 | - | - | TGCGCCAGCAGCTTCATTGCGGGGTTACAAGAGACCCAGTACTTC | CASSFIAGLQETQYF
TRBJ1-5 | 13 | TRBV7-2 | few | - | TGTGCCAGCACCCCCCAGGGCGGTCAGCCCCAGCATTTT | CASTPQGGQPQHF
TRBJ1-5 | 15 | TRBV28 | - | - | TGTGCCAGCAGTCTCTTACTAGGGGGAGGGCAGCCCCAGCATTTT | CASSLLLGGGQPQHF
TRBJ1-1 | 15 | TRBV28 | - | - | TGTGCCAGCACCCCATCAGGGGCGGGGGCCACTGAAGCTTTCTTT | CASTPSGAGATEAFF
TRBJ2-2 | 13 | TRBV6-5 | - | - | TGTGCCAGCAGTTACAGGGGGACCGGGGAGCTGTTTTTT | CASSYRGTGELFF
TRBJ2-1 | 14 | TRBV5-1 | - | TRBD2 | TGCGCCACCTCACTAGCGGGGGACTACAATGAGCAGTTCTTC | CATSLAGDYNEQFF
TRBJ2-7 | 14 | TRBV10-2 | once | TRBD1 | TGCGCCAGCAGTACCCAACAGGGGTGGGACGAGCAGTACTTC | CASSTQQGWDEQYF
TRBJ1-4 | 14 | TRBV11-2 | - | - | TGTGCCAGCAGAACCGGGATGGACAATGAAAAACTGTTTTTT | CASRTGMDNEKLFF
TRBJ1-4 | 17 | TRBV5-5 | once | TRBD1 | TGTGCCAGCAGCTTGACCGTAACAGGGGGCGTTATTGAAAAACTGTTTTTT | CASSLTVTGGVIEKLFF
TRBJ1-2 | 16 | TRBV19 | once | TRBD1 | TGTGCCAGTAGTATTGTCCCGGGACAGTCAGGCTATGGCTACACCTTC | CASSIVPGQSGYGYTF
TRBJ1-4 | 15 | TRBV3-1/TRBV3-2 | - | - | TGTGCCAGCAGCTCAACGGTCAGGGAAGTCGAAAAACTGTTTTTT | CASSSTVREVEKLFF
TRBJ2-3 | 15 | TRBV6-5 | - | - | TGTGCCAGCAGTTACCTAGGCACAGGGCGAGATACGCAGTATTTT | CASSYLGTGRDTQYF
TRBJ1-1 | 14 | TRBV6-5 | - | - | TGTGCCAGCAGTTTATACGAGATGAACACTGAAGCTTTCTTT | CASSLYEMNTEAFF
TRBJ2-1 | 13 | TRBV29-1 | - | - | TGCAGCGTGGCGGGACAGCCCTACAATGAGCAGTTCTTC | CSVAGQPYNEQFF
TRBJ2-2 | 14 | TRBV20-1 | - | TRBD2 | TGCAGTGCTAGTGCGGCGGGAGGCACCGGGGAGCTGTTTTTT | CSASAAGGTGELFF
TRBJ2-3 | 16 | TRBV6-5 | - | - | TGTGCCAGCAGTTATACCCTCGGAGCAGGCACAGATACGCAGTATTTT | CASSYTLGAGTDTQYF